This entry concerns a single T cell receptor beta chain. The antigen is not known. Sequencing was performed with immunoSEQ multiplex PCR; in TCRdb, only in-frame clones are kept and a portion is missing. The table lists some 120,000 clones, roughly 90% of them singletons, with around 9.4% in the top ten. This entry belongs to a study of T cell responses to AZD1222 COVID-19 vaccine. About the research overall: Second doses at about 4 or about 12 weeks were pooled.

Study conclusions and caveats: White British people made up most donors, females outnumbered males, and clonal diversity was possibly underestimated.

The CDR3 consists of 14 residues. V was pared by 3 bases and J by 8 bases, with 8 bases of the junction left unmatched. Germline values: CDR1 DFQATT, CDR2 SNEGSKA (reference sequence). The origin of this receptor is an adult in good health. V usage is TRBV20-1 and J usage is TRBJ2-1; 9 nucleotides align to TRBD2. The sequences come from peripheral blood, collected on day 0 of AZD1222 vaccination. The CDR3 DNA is TGCAGTGCTAGTCTAGGTAGCGGGGGCGATGAGCAGTTCTTC. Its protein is CSASLGSGGDEQFF.